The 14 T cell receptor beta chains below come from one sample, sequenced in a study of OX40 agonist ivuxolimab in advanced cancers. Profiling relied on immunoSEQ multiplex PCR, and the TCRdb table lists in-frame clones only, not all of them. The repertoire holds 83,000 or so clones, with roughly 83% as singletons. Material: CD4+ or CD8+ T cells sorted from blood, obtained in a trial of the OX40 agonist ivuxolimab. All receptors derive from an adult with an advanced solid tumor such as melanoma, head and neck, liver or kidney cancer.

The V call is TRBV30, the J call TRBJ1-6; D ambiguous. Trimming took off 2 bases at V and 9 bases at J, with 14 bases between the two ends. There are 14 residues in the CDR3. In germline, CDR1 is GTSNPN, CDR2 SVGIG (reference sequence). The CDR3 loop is CAWSISDPRSPLHF. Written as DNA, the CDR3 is TGTGCCTGGAGTATCTCCGACCCCCGTTCACCCCTCCACTTT.

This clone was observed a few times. The CDR3 is CASSLVRTSYEQYF. The CDR3 DNA reads TGTGCCAGCAGCTTGGTGCGGACGTCCTACGAGCAGTACTTC. V gene TRBV5-5 combines with J gene TRBJ2-7; the D is unclear. This CDR3 is 14 amino acids long. Trimming took off 0 bases at V and 1 base at J, with 8 bases between the two ends. Germline lookup yields CDR1 SGHKS and CDR2 YYEKEE (reference sequence).

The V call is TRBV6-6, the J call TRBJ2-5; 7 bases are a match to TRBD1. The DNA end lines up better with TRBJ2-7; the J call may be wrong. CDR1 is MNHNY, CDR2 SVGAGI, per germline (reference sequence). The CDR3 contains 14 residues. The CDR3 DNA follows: TGTGCCAGCAGGGCAGGGGGTTCCTCCTACGAGCAGTACTTC. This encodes CASRAGGSSYEQYF.

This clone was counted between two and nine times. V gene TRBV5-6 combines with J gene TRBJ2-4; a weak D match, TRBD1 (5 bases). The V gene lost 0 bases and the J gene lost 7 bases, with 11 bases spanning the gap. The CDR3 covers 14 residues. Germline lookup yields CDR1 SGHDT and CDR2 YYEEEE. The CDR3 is CASSLVTGGNIQYF. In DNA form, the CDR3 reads TGTGCCAGCAGCTTGGTTACAGGTGGGAACATTCAGTACTTC. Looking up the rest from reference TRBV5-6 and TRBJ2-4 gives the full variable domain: DAGVTQSPTHLIKTRGQQVTLRCSPKSGHDTVSWYQQALGQGPQFIFQYYEEEERQRGNFPDRFSGHQFPNYSSELNVNALLLGDSALYLCASSLVTGGNIQYFGAGTRLSVL.

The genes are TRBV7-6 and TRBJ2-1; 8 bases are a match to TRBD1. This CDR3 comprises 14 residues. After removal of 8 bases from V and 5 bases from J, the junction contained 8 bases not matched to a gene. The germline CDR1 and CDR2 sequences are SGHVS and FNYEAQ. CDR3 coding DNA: TGTGCCAGCGGGTTGGGACAGGCGGACAATGAGCAGTTCTTC. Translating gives CASGLGQADNEQFF.

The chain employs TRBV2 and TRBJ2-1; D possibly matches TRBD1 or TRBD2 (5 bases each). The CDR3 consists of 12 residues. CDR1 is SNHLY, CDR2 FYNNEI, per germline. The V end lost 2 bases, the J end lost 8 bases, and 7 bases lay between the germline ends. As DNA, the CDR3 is TGTGCCAGCAGTGAATTGGGGGATGAGCAGTTCTTC. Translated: CASSELGDEQFF.

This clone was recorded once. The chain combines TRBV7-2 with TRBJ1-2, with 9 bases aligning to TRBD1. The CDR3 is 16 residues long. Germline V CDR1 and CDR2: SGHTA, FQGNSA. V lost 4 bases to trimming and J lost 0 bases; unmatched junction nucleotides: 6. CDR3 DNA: TGTGCCAGCAGCTCGGGACAGGGCGAAGCTAACTATGGCTACACCTTC. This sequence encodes CASSSGQGEANYGYTF. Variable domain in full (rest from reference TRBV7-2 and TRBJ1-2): GAGVSQSPSNKVTEKGKDVELRCDPISGHTALYWYRQSLGQGLEFLIYFQGNSAPDKSGLPSDRFSAERTGGSVSTLTIQRTQQEDSAVYLCASSSGQGEANYGYTFGSGTRLTVV.

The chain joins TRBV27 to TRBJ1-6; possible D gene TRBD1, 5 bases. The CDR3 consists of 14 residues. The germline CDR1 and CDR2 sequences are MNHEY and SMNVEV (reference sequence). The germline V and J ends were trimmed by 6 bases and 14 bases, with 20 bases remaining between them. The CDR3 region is CASSPDNPGEALHF. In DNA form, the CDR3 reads TGTGCCAGCAGCCCGGACAACCCTGGGGAAGCCCTCCACTTT.

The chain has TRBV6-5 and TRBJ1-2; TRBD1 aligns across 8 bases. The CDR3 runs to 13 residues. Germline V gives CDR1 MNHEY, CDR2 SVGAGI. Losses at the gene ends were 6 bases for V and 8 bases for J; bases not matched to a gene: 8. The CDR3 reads CASSQDRARGYTF. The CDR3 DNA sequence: TGTGCCAGCAGCCAGGACAGGGCAAGAGGCTACACCTTC.

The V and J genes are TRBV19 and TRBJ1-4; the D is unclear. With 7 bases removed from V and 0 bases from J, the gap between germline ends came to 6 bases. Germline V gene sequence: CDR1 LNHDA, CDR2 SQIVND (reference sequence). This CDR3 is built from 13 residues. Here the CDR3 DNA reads TGTGCCAGTAAAAAGTCAACTAATGAAAAACTGTTTTTT. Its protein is CASKKSTNEKLFF.

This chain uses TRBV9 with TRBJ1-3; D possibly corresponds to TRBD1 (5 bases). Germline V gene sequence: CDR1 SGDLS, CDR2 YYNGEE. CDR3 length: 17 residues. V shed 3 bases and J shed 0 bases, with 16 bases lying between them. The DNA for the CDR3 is TGTGCCAGCAGCGCCGGGGGTGCCCGAGGCTCTGGAAACACCATATATTTT. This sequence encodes CASSAGGARGSGNTIYF. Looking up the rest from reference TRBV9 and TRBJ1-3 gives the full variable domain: DSGVTQTPKHLITATGQRVTLRCSPRSGDLSVYWYQQSLDQGLQFLIQYYNGEERAKGNILERFSAQQFPDLHSELNLSSLELGDSALYFCASSAGGARGSGNTIYFGEGSWLTVV.

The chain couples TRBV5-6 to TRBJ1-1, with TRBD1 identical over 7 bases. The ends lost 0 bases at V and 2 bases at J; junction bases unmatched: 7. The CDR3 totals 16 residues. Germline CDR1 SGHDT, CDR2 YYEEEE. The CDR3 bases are TGTGCCAGCAGCTTGGCCCGGGGGACAGTTAACACTGAAGCTTTCTTT. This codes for CASSLARGTVNTEAFF.

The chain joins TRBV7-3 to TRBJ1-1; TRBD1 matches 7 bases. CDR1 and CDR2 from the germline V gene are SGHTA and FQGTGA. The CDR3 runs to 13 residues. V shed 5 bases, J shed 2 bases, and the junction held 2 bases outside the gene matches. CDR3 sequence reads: CASSKGGNTEAFF. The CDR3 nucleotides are TGTGCCAGCAGCAAAGGGGGCAACACTGAAGCTTTCTTT.

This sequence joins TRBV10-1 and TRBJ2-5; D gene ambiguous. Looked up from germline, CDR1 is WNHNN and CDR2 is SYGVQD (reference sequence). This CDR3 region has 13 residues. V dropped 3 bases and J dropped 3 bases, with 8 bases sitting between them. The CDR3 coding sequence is TGCGCCAGCAGTGACGGGCAGGAAGAGACCCAGTACTTC. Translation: CASSDGQEETQYF.